These 7 T cell receptor beta chains were sequenced from one sample in a study of T cell responses to AZD1222 COVID-19 vaccine. Clones were sequenced by immunoSEQ multiplex PCR, and TCRdb holds only the in-frame ones, with some missing. The table includes about 160,000 clones, under 95% detected once. The sample in question was peripheral blood, obtained 28 days after the second AZD1222 dose. All receptors derive from an adult who received the AZD1222 COVID-19 vaccine.

The gene calls are TRBV5-4 and TRBJ2-1, with 8 bases lining up with TRBD1. V was clipped by 0 bases and J by 8 bases; unmatched bases: 4. The CDR3 consists of 14 residues. The germline gives CDR1 SGHNT, CDR2 YYREEE (reference sequence). The CDR3 here is CASSLGDRGYEQFF. The DNA of the CDR3 is TGTGCCAGCAGCTTGGGTGACAGGGGTTATGAGCAGTTCTTC. Looking up the rest from reference TRBV5-4 and TRBJ2-1 gives the full variable domain: ETGVTQSPTHLIKTRGQQVTLRCSSQSGHNTVSWYQQALGQGPQFIFQYYREEENGRGNFPPRFSGLQFPNYSSELNVNALELDDSALYLCASSLGDRGYEQFFGPGTRLTVL.

This clone was recorded a few times. Here the CDR3 reads CASSQDWPFRYSNQPQHF. The CDR3 DNA reads TGTGCCAGCAGCCAAGATTGGCCGTTTAGATATAGCAATCAGCCCCAGCATTTT. This chain connects TRBV3-1 (or the pseudogene TRBV3-2) to TRBJ1-5; no firm D call. Per germline, CDR1 LGHDT and CDR2 YNNKEL (reference sequence). The V gene lost 0 bases and the J gene lost 0 bases, with 15 bases spanning the gap. The CDR3 covers 18 residues.

This chain links TRBV6-4 with TRBJ2-7; TRBD2 agrees at 15 bases. This CDR3 region has 18 residues. CDR1 is MRHNA, CDR2 SNTAGT, per germline. Trimming at V came to 6 bases and at J to 0 bases, leaving 9 bases not matched to a gene. The chain's CDR3 is CASRDPGLAGGISYEQYF. CDR3 nucleotide sequence: TGTGCCAGCAGAGATCCGGGACTAGCGGGAGGCATCTCCTACGAGCAGTACTTC.

The chain employs TRBV29-1 and TRBJ1-1, with D perhaps TRBD1 (5 bases). The V end lost 7 bases, the J end lost 2 bases, and 17 bases lay between the germline ends. Germline values: CDR1 SQVTM, CDR2 ANQGSEA. This CDR3 spans 14 amino acids. The CDR3 loop is CSARDGRYNTEAFF. The CDR3 region has the DNA TGCAGCGCCCGGGACGGAAGATATAACACTGAAGCTTTCTTT.

This rearrangement joins TRBV5-5 to TRBJ1-2; D possibly corresponds to TRBD1 (6 bases). This CDR3 contains 19 residues. Germline CDR1 SGHKS, CDR2 YYEKEE (reference sequence). Trimming removed 3 bases from V and 7 bases from J, with 31 bases in between. The CDR3 reads CASSSTRQAGLGLSSGYTF. DNA for the CDR3: TGTGCCAGCAGCTCGACAAGACAGGCTGGACTGGGACTTTCGAGTGGCTACACCTTC. The full variable domain, its missing parts supplied by reference TRBV5-5 and TRBJ1-2, is DAGVTQSPTHLIKTRGQQVTLRCSPISGHKSVSWYQQVLGQGPQFIFQYYEKEERGRGNFPDRFSARQFPNYSSELNVNALLLGDSALYLCASSSTRQAGLGLSSGYTFGSGTRLTVV.

The chain links TRBV29-1 to TRBJ2-5; tentative D call: TRBD1 (6 bases). The CDR3 consists of 12 residues. With 7 bases removed from V and 0 bases from J, the gap between germline ends came to 9 bases. Per the germline V gene, CDR1 is SQVTM and CDR2 is ANQGSEA. The CDR3 region has the DNA TGCAGCGCCCGGACAGACCAAGAGACCCAGTACTTC. It translates to CSARTDQETQYF.

The CDR3 DNA reads as TGTGCCAGCAGCCATTATTTAGGGCGGGACTCCAAAACGGTC. Its translation: CASSHYLGRDSKTV. The V and J genes are TRBV11-2 and TRBJ2-7, with D possibly matching TRBD2 (6 bases). The CDR3 contains 14 residues. Germline CDR1 is SGHAT and CDR2 is FQNNGV.